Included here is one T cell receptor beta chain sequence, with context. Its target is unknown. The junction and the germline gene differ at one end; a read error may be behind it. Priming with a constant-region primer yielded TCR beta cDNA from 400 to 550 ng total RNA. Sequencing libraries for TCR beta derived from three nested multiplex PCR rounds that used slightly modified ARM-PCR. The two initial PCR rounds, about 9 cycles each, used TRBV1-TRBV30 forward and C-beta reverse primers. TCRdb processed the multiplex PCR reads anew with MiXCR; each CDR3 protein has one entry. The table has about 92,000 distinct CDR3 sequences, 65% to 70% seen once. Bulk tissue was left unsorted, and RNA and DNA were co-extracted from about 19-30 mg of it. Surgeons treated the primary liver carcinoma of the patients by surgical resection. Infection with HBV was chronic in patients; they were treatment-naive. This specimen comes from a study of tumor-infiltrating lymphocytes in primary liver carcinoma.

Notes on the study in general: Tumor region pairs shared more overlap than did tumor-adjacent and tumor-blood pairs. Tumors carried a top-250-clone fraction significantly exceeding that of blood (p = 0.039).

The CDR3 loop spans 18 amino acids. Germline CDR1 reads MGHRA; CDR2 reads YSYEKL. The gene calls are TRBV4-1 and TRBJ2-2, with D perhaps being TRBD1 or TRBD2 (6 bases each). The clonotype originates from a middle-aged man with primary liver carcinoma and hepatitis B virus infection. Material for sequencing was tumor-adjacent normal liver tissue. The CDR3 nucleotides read TGCACCAGCAGCCTCGGGTGGGGGGCGTATGGGGACACCGGGGAGCTGTTTTTT. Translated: CTSSLGWGAYGDTGELFF.